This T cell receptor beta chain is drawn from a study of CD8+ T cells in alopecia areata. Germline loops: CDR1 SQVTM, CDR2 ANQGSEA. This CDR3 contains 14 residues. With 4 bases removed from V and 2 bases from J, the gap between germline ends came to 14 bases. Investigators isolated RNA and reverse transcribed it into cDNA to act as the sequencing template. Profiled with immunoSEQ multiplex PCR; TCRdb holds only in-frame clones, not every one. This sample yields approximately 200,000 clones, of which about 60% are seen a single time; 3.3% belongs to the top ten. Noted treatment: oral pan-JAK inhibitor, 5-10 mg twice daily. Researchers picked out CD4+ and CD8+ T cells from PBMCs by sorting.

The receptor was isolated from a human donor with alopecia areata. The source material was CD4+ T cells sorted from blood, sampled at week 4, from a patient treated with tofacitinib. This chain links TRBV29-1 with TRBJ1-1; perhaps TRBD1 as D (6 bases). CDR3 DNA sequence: TGCAGCGTTGGGGGGCCAAGGCTTAACACTGAAGCTTTCTTT. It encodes CSVGGPRLNTEAFF.